A selection of T cell receptor beta chains follows, all from one sample in a study of technical replicates of blood from a handful of donors. This table comes from immunoSEQ multiplex PCR, and its TCRdb copy is limited to in-frame clones, with some not included. Here the sample spans approximately 59,000 clones, approximately 86% being singletons. Sequenced input: PBMCs. The receptors stem from a human donor in good health. Some clones in this sample may be carry-over from other donors' samples. The CDR3 runs from the conserved cysteine through the conserved F or W. D genes are given only for firm matches. A clone size is listed for some rows: how often the clone was seen (once, few, many), or a class if it is expanded.

D,V,size,J,CDR3,DNA
.,TRBV5-1,.,TRBJ2-1,CASSQDSGYNEQFF,TGCGCCAGCAGCCAGGACTCGGGATACAATGAGCAGTTCTTC
TRBD1,TRBV4-1,.,TRBJ1-1,CASSQEEGQGWNTEAFF,TGCGCCAGCAGCCAAGAAGAGGGACAGGGATGGAACACTGAAGCTTTCTTT
TRBD2,TRBV4-2,.,TRBJ2-5,CASSQVGGSQYF,TGTGCCAGCAGCCAAGTGGGAGGGTCCCAGTACTTC
.,TRBV14,many,TRBJ2-2,CASSQQLASTGELFF,TGTGCCAGCAGCCAACAATTAGCTTCCACCGGGGAGCTGTTTTTT
.,TRBV9,.,TRBJ2-2,CASSSRGGPGTGELFF,TGTGCCAGCAGCTCCCGAGGAGGGCCTGGCACCGGGGAGCTGTTTTTT
TRBD1,TRBV18,.,TRBJ1-6,CASSPYDRVGTYNSPLHF,TGTGCCAGCTCACCTTACGACAGGGTCGGCACCTATAATTCACCCCTCCACTTT
TRBD2,TRBV19,.,TRBJ2-1,CASSSPSGSHGSYNEQFF,TGTGCCAGTAGTAGTCCTAGCGGGAGCCATGGCTCCTACAATGAGCAGTTCTTC
TRBD1,TRBV7-8,.,TRBJ2-2,CASRDRGVYGELFF,TGTGCCAGCAGAGACAGGGGAGTGTACGGGGAGCTGTTTTTT
.,TRBV6-5,.,TRBJ2-1,CASSYSERLYNEQFF,TGTGCCAGCAGTTACTCGGAGAGACTCTACAATGAGCAGTTCTTC
TRBD1,TRBV7-8,.,TRBJ1-2,CASSLGQGSGYTF,TGTGCCAGCAGCTTGGGACAGGGCAGTGGCTACACCTTC
TRBD1,TRBV4-3,.,TRBJ1-2,CASSQERTGSGYTF,TGCGCCAGCAGCCAAGAACGGACAGGAAGCGGCTACACCTTC
.,TRBV5-6,.,TRBJ2-5,CASSLAGQQETQYF,TGTGCCAGCAGCTTGGCCGGACAGCAGGAGACCCAGTACTTC
TRBD1,TRBV5-6,.,TRBJ2-3,CASSFQQTGPDTQYF,TGTGCCAGCAGCTTCCAGCAGACAGGGCCAGATACGCAGTATTTT
TRBD1,TRBV7-9,.,TRBJ1-1,CASSSTGGLTEAFF,TGTGCCAGCAGCTCGACAGGGGGCCTCACTGAAGCTTTCTTT
.,TRBV7-3,.,TRBJ2-1,CASSLSGRYNEQFF,TGTGCCAGCAGCTTAAGTGGCCGCTACAATGAGCAGTTCTTC
TRBD2,TRBV5-4,once,TRBJ2-1,CASSGTSGVYNEQFF,TGTGCCAGCAGCGGGACTAGCGGGGTTTACAATGAGCAGTTCTTC
.,TRBV4-3,.,TRBJ2-7,CASSLNWESEQYF,TGCGCCAGCAGCCTGAACTGGGAGTCCGAGCAGTACTTC
TRBD1,TRBV19,.,TRBJ2-3,CASSYPGQGTDTQYF,TGTGCCAGTAGCTACCCGGGACAGGGGACAGATACGCAGTATTTT
TRBD2,TRBV7-9,.,TRBJ2-7,CASSPTSGGLYGQYF,TGTGCCAGCAGCCCCACTAGCGGGGGGTTATACGGGCAGTACTTC
.,TRBV21-1,.,TRBJ2-1,CASKKIAGVNEQFF,TGTGCCAGCAAAAAAATAGCGGGGGTTAATGAGCAGTTCTTC
.,TRBV4-3,.,TRBJ2-2,CASSQEVSWVGELFF,TGCGCCAGCAGCCAAGAGGTTAGCTGGGTCGGGGAGCTGTTTTTT
TRBD2,TRBV18,.,TRBJ2-5,CASSPNRGGPETQYF,TGTGCCAGCTCACCAAACCGGGGGGGCCCCGAGACCCAGTACTTC
TRBD2,TRBV10-3,.,TRBJ2-5,CAISESAGVWETQYF,TGTGCCATCAGTGAGTCGGCGGGGGTCTGGGAGACCCAGTACTTC
TRBD1,TRBV5-6,.,TRBJ2-7,CASSLLGQVKLAEQYF,TGTGCCAGCAGCTTATTGGGACAGGTAAAACTCGCCGAGCAGTACTTC
TRBD1,TRBV10-3,.,TRBJ1-3,CAYKGTGGNTIYF,TGTGCCTACAAAGGGACAGGAGGAAACACCATATATTTT
.,TRBV29-1,.,TRBJ1-5,CSAVQGNNQPQHF,TGCAGCGCCGTACAGGGAAACAATCAGCCCCAGCATTTT
TRBD1,TRBV11-2,.,TRBJ1-5,CASSLAPGGGNQPQHF,TGTGCCAGCAGCTTAGCCCCAGGGGGAGGCAATCAGCCCCAGCATTTT
.,TRBV5-4,once,TRBJ2-3,CASISQTIGGADTQYF,TGTGCCAGCATCTCTCAGACAATAGGGGGGGCAGATACGCAGTATTTT
TRBD1,TRBV19,.,TRBJ2-1,CASRNRDRPWDEQFF,TGTGCCAGTAGAAACCGGGACAGGCCGTGGGATGAGCAGTTCTTC
.,TRBV9,.,TRBJ2-1,CASMVRAGPSSYNEQFF,TGTGCCAGCATGGTGAGAGCGGGCCCGAGCTCCTACAATGAGCAGTTCTTC
TRBD1,TRBV9,.,TRBJ1-6,CASSVAPGGESPLHF,TGTGCCAGCAGCGTAGCCCCAGGGGGCGAGTCACCCCTCCACTTT
.,TRBV9,once,TRBJ1-2,CASSSSGTSAYGYTF,TGTGCCAGCAGCTCATCCGGGACATCCGCCTATGGCTACACCTTC
.,TRBV7-2,.,TRBJ2-5,CASSLRQEETQYF,TGTGCCAGCAGCTTACGGCAGGAAGAGACCCAGTACTTC
TRBD1,TRBV5-1,.,TRBJ1-1,CASSSTGVTEAFF,TGCGCCAGCAGCTCGACAGGGGTCACTGAAGCTTTCTTT
TRBD2,TRBV5-1,.,TRBJ2-7,CASSHSGSNYEQYF,TGCGCCAGCTCACATAGCGGGAGTAACTACGAGCAGTACTTC
TRBD2,TRBV6-1,.,TRBJ2-7,CASTKVLAGGDDQYF,TGTGCCAGCACTAAAGTACTAGCGGGGGGGGATGATCAGTACTTC
TRBD1,TRBV11-2,.,TRBJ1-5,CASSPRAGGDQPQHF,TGTGCCAGCAGCCCCCGGGCAGGGGGCGATCAGCCCCAGCATTTT
TRBD2,TRBV27,.,TRBJ2-1,CASSRTTSGLYNEQFF,TGTGCCAGCAGCCGAACGACTAGCGGCCTATATAATGAGCAGTTCTTC
TRBD1,TRBV4-3,.,TRBJ1-1,CASSRETGVLSTEAFF,TGCGCCAGCAGCCGAGAGACAGGGGTCCTATCCACTGAAGCTTTCTTT
.,TRBV7-9,.,TRBJ1-6,CASSERDTSSYNSPLHF,TGTGCCAGCAGCGAACGGGACACGAGCTCCTATAATTCACCCCTCCACTTT
TRBD2,TRBV7-2,.,TRBJ2-1,CASSKVGSGSPGYNEQFF,TGTGCCAGCAGCAAAGTGGGTAGCGGGAGTCCCGGGTACAATGAGCAGTTCTTC
.,TRBV7-2,few,TRBJ1-1,CASSGGGNTEAFF,TGTGCCAGCAGCGGGGGGGGGAACACTGAAGCTTTCTTT
.,TRBV9,once,TRBJ1-6,CASSVGGSESPLHF,TGTGCCAGCAGCGTGGGAGGGTCGGAATCACCCCTCCACTTT
.,TRBV6-5,.,TRBJ2-7,CASRFDTSYEQYF,TGTGCCAGCAGATTCGACACCTCCTACGAGCAGTACTTC
TRBD1,TRBV15,.,TRBJ2-5,CATSFTGAQETQYF,TGTGCCACCAGCTTTACAGGGGCCCAAGAGACCCAGTACTTC
.,TRBV10-3,.,TRBJ1-2,CAIKLNDRDGYTF,TGTGCCATCAAGTTGAACGACCGGGATGGCTACACCTTC
.,TRBV2,.,TRBJ2-3,CASTKGGGTDTQYF,TGTGCCAGCACCAAAGGAGGGGGCACAGATACGCAGTATTTT
.,TRBV5-6,.,TRBJ2-7,CASSLGRHQGRHF,TGTGCCAGCAGCTTGGGTCGGCATCAGGGGCGCCACTTC
.,TRBV4-3,.,TRBJ2-7,CASSQTGLRNEQYF,TGCGCCAGCAGCCAAACGGGTCTCAGAAACGAGCAGTACTTC